This TCR beta chain was recorded in a study of blood T cells in healthy people across ages. CDR1 and CDR2 (germline): SGHAT, FQNNGV. The CDR3 has 15 amino acids. With 5 bases clipped from V and 4 bases from J, the junction kept 8 bases outside the gene matches. Together with a sample-barcoded 5' primer, a J-beta primer mix was included in a second PCR lasting about 7 to 12 cycles. The study obtained at least 2.5 million CDR3-containing paired-end reads from every sample. TCRdb called the 5' RACE reads again in MiXCR, with one record for every CDR3 protein. The sample consists of about 1 million distinct CDR3 sequences, over 35% of them appearing once. In this sample, this clonotype turned up a few times.

The J gene is TRBJ2-5, the V gene TRBV11-2; TRBD1 aligns across 9 bases. The receptor's source is a woman aged 60-75 years in good health. Specimen: blood. The CDR3 DNA follows: TGTGCCAGCAGCAGCGACAGGGGGAAGGGAGAGACCCAGTACTTC. Amino acids: CASSSDRGKGETQYF.